The source of this T cell receptor beta chain is a study of identical twins. A single record per CDR3 protein comes from TCRdb applying MiXCR to the 5' RACE reads. The table records roughly 290,000 distinct CDR3 sequences, over 8.5% of them present only once. The CDR3 is made up of 16 amino acids. Germline loops: CDR1 SGHRS, CDR2 YFSETQ. The V end was cut by 4 bases, the J end by 1 base, with 16 bases between. This clonotype came up a few times. Its antigen is unidentified. Regarding the study as a whole: Because invariant MAIT and iNKT cells could be present, zero-insertion analyses could be partly confounded. Surplus twin overlap in beta out-of-frame sequences was less pronounced.

The same data also contributed to another study, on yellow fever vaccine responses in identical twins.

The chain uses TRBV5-1 and TRBJ2-3; D unresolved. The clonotype comes from a woman aged 18-35 years in good health. The sequencing sample was made of CD8+ T cells sorted from blood. Written as DNA, the CDR3 is TGCGCCAGCAGCGACCTGGTGGGGTACGGCACAGATACGCAGTATTTT. It specifies CASSDLVGYGTDTQYF.